The 32 T cell receptor beta chains below were found in one sample sequenced in a study of CD8 T cells in ankylosing spondylitis (dated 2017 in TCRdb). Libraries were prepared through 5' RACE. Instrument used: Illumina HiSeq 2500. In TCRdb, the public reads were trimmed at Q25 with fastp and aligned with MiXCR, with productive beta chains retained. Every CDR3 protein is listed once, alongside the most common genes and DNA of its rows. In this sample the table shows 300,000 to 400,000 distinct CDR3 sequences, approximately 10% of which occur a single time. The ten largest account for roughly 9.1% of the sample. The sample comprised blood, either unsorted or a sorted T cell fraction (not recorded which). The origin of the receptors is a female donor with ankylosing spondylitis or in good health (not recorded which).

In its sample, this clonotype was seen a few times. The chain joins TRBV7-8 to TRBJ2-1, with D perhaps matching TRBD2 (6 bases). Trimming cost V 4 bases and J 1 base, with 14 bases left between them. Germline V CDR1 and CDR2: SGHVS, FQNEAQ. The CDR3 contains 16 residues. CDR3: CASSSSWRESYNEQFF. The DNA of the CDR3 is TGTGCCAGCAGCTCCTCTTGGAGGGAGTCCTACAATGAGCAGTTCTTC.

This clonotype was seen at least ten times. J is TRBJ2-1 and V is TRBV28, with a weak D call TRBD2 (5 bases). The V and J ends lost 7 bases and 4 bases respectively, with 17 bases between them. The CDR3 runs to 15 residues. CDR1 MDHEN and CDR2 SYDVKM come from the germline V gene. The CDR3 spells CASKGAGAVYNEQFF. CDR3 coding DNA: TGTGCCAGCAAAGGAGCAGGAGCGGTTTACAATGAGCAGTTCTTC.

The rearrangement uses TRBV20-1 and TRBJ1-2; D is undetermined. From germline, CDR1 is DFQATT and CDR2 SNEGSKA (reference sequence). V was shortened by 0 bases and J by 4 bases, with 12 bases between the two germline ends. The CDR3 has 14 residues. The CDR3 DNA is TGCAGTGCTAGAGATCAACAGCGAGGCTATGGCTACACCTTC. This codes for CSARDQQRGYGYTF.

This clonotype was detected many times. The chain carries TRBV20-1 and TRBJ1-1; D is undetermined. CDR1 and CDR2 (germline): DFQATT, SNEGSKA (reference sequence). The CDR3 totals 13 residues. Trimming removed 1 base at V and 0 bases at J, with 6 bases between. The DNA for the CDR3 is TGCAGTGCTAGAGTTCATCTGAACACTGAAGCTTTCTTT. Protein: CSARVHLNTEAFF.

This clonotype has a count of ten or more. The chain joins TRBV20-1 to TRBJ2-5, with 9 bases aligning to TRBD2. Germline V gene data show CDR1 as DFQATT and CDR2 as SNEGSKA (reference sequence). This CDR3 has 16 residues. V shed 4 bases and J 3 bases; nucleotides not matched to a gene: 12. CDR3 region: CSAIVGGGGSEETQYF. CDR3 nucleotides: TGCAGTGCTATAGTAGGCGGGGGGGGGAGTGAAGAGACCCAGTACTTC.

The gene calls are TRBV7-2 and TRBJ1-2; 8 positions agree with TRBD1. Germline V gene data show CDR1 as SGHTA and CDR2 as FQGNSA. V lost 3 bases and J lost 8; bases outside the gene matches: 8. CDR3 length: 14 amino acids. The CDR3 sequence: CASSFLGQGRGYTF. CDR3 DNA sequence: TGTGCCAGCAGCTTTCTAGGACAGGGTCGGGGCTACACCTTC.

A few counts support this clonotype. The rearrangement links TRBV11-2 to TRBJ1-2; 7 nucleotides align to TRBD1. This CDR3 has 13 amino acids. V dropped 4 bases and J dropped 8; count of bases not matched to a gene: 7. Germline V lookup: CDR1 SGHAT, CDR2 FQNNGV. For the CDR3, the DNA is TGTGCCAGCAGCTCCACAGGGGTATTCGGCTACACCTTC. This gives the protein CASSSTGVFGYTF.

This clonotype was counted between two and nine times. Written as DNA, the CDR3 is TGTGCCACCAGTGATGCCGGGAGGGCCCTGGGGAATGAGCAGTTCTTC. This encodes CATSDAGRALGNEQFF. The chain is built from TRBV24-1 and TRBJ2-1, with 8 bases fitting TRBD2. Germline V gene lookup returns CDR1 KGHDR and CDR2 SFDVKD. The CDR3 is 16 residues long. V lost 3 bases to trimming and J lost 7 bases; unmatched junction nucleotides: 10.

The chain recombines TRBV20-1 with TRBJ1-1, with 11 bases identical to TRBD1. Germline CDR1 reads DFQATT; CDR2 reads SNEGSKA (reference sequence). The CDR3 spans 14 residues. V shed 5 bases, J shed 7 bases, and the junction held 9 bases outside the gene matches. The CDR3: CSAPIPDRGHEAFF. The CDR3 region has the DNA TGCAGTGCTCCAATCCCGGACAGGGGGCATGAAGCTTTCTTT.

This clonotype was recorded at least ten times. The rearrangement joins TRBV10-3 to TRBJ1-2, with 10 bases matching TRBD1. Unmatched junction bases numbered 9, after V lost 6 bases and J lost 5 bases. The germline V gene encodes CDR1 ENHRY and CDR2 SYGVKD. The CDR3 contains 15 residues. As DNA, the CDR3 is TGTGCCATCAGCCAAAAACCGGGACAGGGGTATGGCTACACCTTC. It codes for CAISQKPGQGYGYTF.

There are many counts of this clonotype. This chain connects TRBV5-1 to TRBJ2-2; 8 bases are a match to TRBD1. Germline V CDR1 and CDR2: SGHRS, YFSETQ. Trimming removed 3 bases from V and 7 bases from J; junction bases left unmatched: 8. The CDR3 runs to 15 residues. CDR3: CASSSDRAGVGELFF. Written as DNA, the CDR3 is TGCGCCAGCAGCTCGGACAGGGCGGGTGTCGGGGAGCTGTTTTTT.

As concerns this clonotype: Given a much more abundant clone one base away, this may be a read error. J is TRBJ1-2 and V is TRBV29-1, with D possibly matching TRBD1 (6 bases). V was pared by 4 bases and J by 12 bases, with 15 bases between. CDR3 size: 11 residues. Germline assignment: CDR1 SQVTM and CDR2 ANQGSEA. In nucleotides, the CDR3 is TGCAGCGTTGGCGATACGGGGGGCGACACCTTC. Translating gives CSVGDTGGDTF.

This clonotype was picked up many times. The genes are TRBV6-8 and TRBJ2-1; 8 bases agree with TRBD2. CDR1 MNHGY and CDR2 SAAAGT come from the germline V gene. V lost 5 bases to trimming and J lost 4 bases; unmatched junction nucleotides: 4. CDR3 length equals 14 residues. CDR3 amino acids: CASSNGRGYNEQFF. CDR3 nucleotides: TGTGCCAGCAGTAACGGGAGGGGTTACAATGAGCAGTTCTTC.

As regards this clonotype: A much larger clone sits a single nucleotide away, making a read error possible. This rearrangement joins TRBV6-2 or TRBV6-3 to TRBJ2-1; D is possibly TRBD2 (5 bases). Germline CDR1 reads MNHEY; CDR2 reads SVGEGT. Trimming pared 11 bases from V and 5 bases from J, leaving 19 bases between. The CDR3 consists of 14 residues. The CDR3: CAVRTPGSHNEQFF. In DNA, the CDR3 is TGTGCCGTTCGGACGCCGGGGTCCCACAATGAGCAGTTCTTC.

This clonotype has a count of ten or more. The genes are TRBV7-2 and TRBJ1-6; tentative D call: TRBD1 (6 bases). Looked up from germline, CDR1 is SGHTA and CDR2 is FQGNSA. The CDR3 covers 14 residues. V dropped 3 bases and J dropped 16 bases, with 19 bases sitting between them. The CDR3 coding sequence is TGTGCCAGCAGCTTTTTTGGTAACAGGGTTCCTCTCCACTTT. It encodes CASSFFGNRVPLHF. The full variable domain, completed using reference TRBV7-2 and TRBJ1-6, is GAGVSQSPSNKVTEKGKDVELRCDPISGHTALYWYRQSLGQGLEFLIYFQGNSAPDKSGLPSDRFSAERTGGSVSTLTIQRTQQEDSAVYLCASSFFGNRVPLHFGNGTRLTVT.

This clonotype was detected ten times or more. The chain links TRBV11-2 to TRBJ2-2, with D unresolved. V lost 5 bases and J lost 1, with 11 bases in between. Germline loops: CDR1 SGHAT, CDR2 FQNNGV. The CDR3 has 15 residues. The CDR3 sequence: CASSRRKQNTGELFF. In nucleotides, the CDR3 is TGTGCCAGCAGCCGACGAAAACAGAACACCGGGGAGCTGTTTTTT. Using reference TRBV11-2 and TRBJ2-2 for the parts outside the CDR3, the full variable domain is EAGVAQSPRYKIIEKRQSVAFWCNPISGHATLYWYQQILGQGPKLLIQFQNNGVVDDSQLPKDRFSAERLKGVDSTLKIQPAKLEDSAVYLCASSRRKQNTGELFFGEGSRLTVL.

This clonotype was seen a few times. The genes are TRBV14 and TRBJ1-1; D unclear. V gave up 4 bases and J gave up 4 bases, with 13 bases separating them. Germline CDR1 and CDR2: SGHDN and FVKESK. The CDR3 spans 14 residues. The CDR3 DNA is TGTGCCAGCAGCCTCCCCAGGAGGGCCACTGAAGCTTTCTTT. It specifies CASSLPRRATEAFF. Looking up the rest from reference TRBV14 and TRBJ1-1 gives the full variable domain: EAGVTQFPSHSVIEKGQTVTLRCDPISGHDNLYWYRRVMGKEIKFLLHFVKESKQDESGMPNNRFLAERTGGTYSTLKVQPAELEDSGVYFCASSLPRRATEAFFGQGTRLTVV.

The sample holds a few counts of this clonotype. This chain links TRBV4-3 with TRBJ2-3, with D perhaps being TRBD1 or TRBD2 (6 bases each). This CDR3 contains 15 residues. CDR1 and CDR2 from the germline V gene are LGHNA and YSLEER. With 1 base removed from V and 5 bases from J, the gap between germline ends came to 13 bases. DNA of the CDR3: TGCGCCAGCAGCCAAGGGGGGGCGTCCGGAGATACGCAGTATTTT. It encodes CASSQGGASGDTQYF.

The chain is built from TRBV5-1 and TRBJ1-2; D gene ambiguous. V lost 4 bases to trimming and J lost 7 bases, with 14 bases between them. CDR3 length: 13 amino acids. Germline CDR1 is SGHRS and CDR2 is YFSETQ. This CDR3 reads CASSQGSGFGYTF. The CDR3 DNA reads TGCGCCAGCAGCCAAGGGTCCGGCTTTGGCTACACCTTC.

This clonotype was counted between two and nine times. This chain links TRBV7-2 with TRBJ2-7; the match to TRBD1 covers 9 bases. V lost 4 bases and J lost 6; bases outside the gene matches: 7. CDR1 is SGHTA and CDR2 is FQGNSA in the germline V gene. The CDR3 is 14 residues long. The CDR3 reads CASSWGDRVFEQYF. CDR3 DNA sequence: TGTGCCAGCAGCTGGGGGGACAGGGTGTTCGAGCAGTACTTC.

This clonotype has ten or more counts. The CDR3 nucleotides read TGCGCCAGCAGCGTAGGACAGGCCTCCTACGAGCAGTACTTC. Translating gives CASSVGQASYEQYF. The chain combines TRBV5-1 with TRBJ2-7; TRBD1 matches at 7 bases. V was pared by 4 bases and J by 0 bases, with 4 bases of the junction left unmatched. There are 14 residues in the CDR3. Germline V lookup: CDR1 SGHRS, CDR2 YFSETQ.

This clonotype turned up a few times. This CDR3 reads CASSFGGGSSYNEQFF. The CDR3 DNA reads TGCGCCAGCAGCTTTGGAGGCGGGAGCTCCTACAATGAGCAGTTCTTC. The V call is TRBV5-1, the J call TRBJ2-1; 7 nucleotides match TRBD2. CDR1 SGHRS and CDR2 YFSETQ come from the germline V gene. The CDR3 is 16 residues long. The J segment lost 0 bases and the V segment lost 2 bases, leaving 5 bases of the junction unmatched. Complete variable domain (other parts from reference TRBV5-1 and TRBJ2-1): KAGVTQTPRYLIKTRGQQVTLSCSPISGHRSVSWYQQTPGQGLQFLFEYFSETQRNKGNFPGRFSGRQFSNSRSEMNVSTLELGDSALYLCASSFGGGSSYNEQFFGPGTRLTVL.

This clonotype has only a few counts. This chain uses TRBV5-5 with TRBJ1-4; D remains ambiguous. V was pared by 0 bases and J by 5 bases, with 20 bases between. CDR1 and CDR2 (germline): SGHKS, YYEKEE (reference sequence). The CDR3 extends over 18 amino acids. The CDR3 region is CASSLGAFRQAQNEKLFF. In nucleotides, the CDR3 is TGTGCCAGCAGCTTGGGGGCTTTCCGACAAGCGCAGAATGAAAAACTGTTTTTT.

At least ten counts were recorded for this clonotype. The V gene is TRBV5-1, the J gene TRBJ2-2; 8 bases line up with TRBD1. Germline loops: CDR1 SGHRS, CDR2 YFSETQ. With 4 bases clipped from V and 2 bases from J, the junction kept 7 bases outside the gene matches. This CDR3 region has 16 residues. CDR3 sequence: CASSKRDRLNTGELFF. The CDR3 nucleotides read TGCGCCAGCAGCAAAAGGGACAGGTTAAACACCGGGGAGCTGTTTTTT.

The chain is built from TRBV6-1 and TRBJ2-6; D might be TRBD1 (6 bases). The V and J ends lost 6 bases and 2 bases respectively, with 17 bases between them. The CDR3 contains 17 residues. CDR1 is MNHNS and CDR2 is SASEGT in the germline V gene. The CDR3 loop reads CASSPLTGSPGANVLTF. The CDR3 DNA is TGTGCCAGCAGCCCCCTGACAGGCTCTCCTGGGGCCAACGTCCTGACTTTC.

In its sample, this clonotype was seen many times. The genes are TRBV28 and TRBJ2-5; 11 positions match TRBD1. Per the germline V gene, CDR1 is MDHEN and CDR2 is SYDVKM. The junction had 7 bases not matched to a gene; V was cut back by 8 bases and J by 5 bases. The CDR3 is made up of 14 amino acids. The CDR3, as DNA: TGTGCCAGCCAAGGACAGGGGGCTTTGGAGACCCAGTACTTC. Its protein product is CASQGQGALETQYF.

The gene calls are TRBV3-1 and TRBJ2-1; the D gene is possibly TRBD2 (7 bases). This CDR3 is built from 16 residues. The V and J ends lost 2 bases and 3 bases respectively, with 14 bases between them. Per the germline V gene, CDR1 is LGHDT and CDR2 is YNNKEL (reference sequence). Written as DNA, the CDR3 is TGTGCCAGCAGCCAATTCCGCGGGGGCCTCTACAATGAGCAGTTCTTC. Translation: CASSQFRGGLYNEQFF.

This clonotype turned up a few times. The CDR3 spells CSAPRPSRNTGELFF. The CDR3 DNA follows: TGCAGTGCCCCCCGGCCCAGCCGGAACACCGGGGAGCTGTTTTTT. V and J are TRBV20-1 and TRBJ2-2; the D is unclear. The germline V gene has CDR1 DFQATT and CDR2 SNEGSKA (reference sequence). CDR3 length: 15 residues. Trimming took 6 bases from V and 1 from J, leaving 15 bases between them.

This clonotype was counted between two and nine times. The chain couples TRBV5-1 to TRBJ2-2, with TRBD1 matching over 7 bases. Trimming at V came to 3 bases and at J to 3 bases, leaving 5 bases not matched to a gene. There are 15 residues in the CDR3. Per the germline V gene, CDR1 is SGHRS and CDR2 is YFSETQ. CDR3 protein: CASSSLTGYTGELFF. The CDR3, as DNA: TGCGCCAGCAGCTCTCTGACAGGGTACACCGGGGAGCTGTTTTTT.

At least ten counts were recorded for this clonotype. The chain links TRBV29-1 to TRBJ1-1; D gene ambiguous. V dropped 0 bases and J dropped 4 bases, with 9 bases sitting between them. The CDR3 runs to 13 residues. Germline V gene data show CDR1 as SQVTM and CDR2 as ANQGSEA. Here the CDR3 DNA reads TGCAGCGTTGAAGACCGACTATCCACTGAAGCTTTCTTT. Protein: CSVEDRLSTEAFF.

This clonotype was counted ten times or more. The chain combines TRBV28 with TRBJ2-7, with D tentatively TRBD1 (5 bases). V shed 7 bases and J shed 3 bases, with 16 bases lying between them. This CDR3 region has 14 residues. CDR1 and CDR2 from the germline V gene are MDHEN and SYDVKM. CDR3 nucleotides: TGTGCCAGCACCCTGGCGGACACTGACTACGAGCAGTACTTC. It yields the protein CASTLADTDYEQYF.

This clonotype was detected only a few times. The chain employs TRBV2 and TRBJ2-1; D remains ambiguous. This CDR3 is 13 amino acids long. Between the trimmed V and J ends, which lost 0 bases and 10 bases, there was a span of 10 bases. Looked up from germline, CDR1 is SNHLY and CDR2 is FYNNEI. In DNA, the CDR3 is TGTGCCAGCAGTGAAGCGCTTCGTACAGAGCAGTTCTTC. Protein: CASSEALRTEQFF.